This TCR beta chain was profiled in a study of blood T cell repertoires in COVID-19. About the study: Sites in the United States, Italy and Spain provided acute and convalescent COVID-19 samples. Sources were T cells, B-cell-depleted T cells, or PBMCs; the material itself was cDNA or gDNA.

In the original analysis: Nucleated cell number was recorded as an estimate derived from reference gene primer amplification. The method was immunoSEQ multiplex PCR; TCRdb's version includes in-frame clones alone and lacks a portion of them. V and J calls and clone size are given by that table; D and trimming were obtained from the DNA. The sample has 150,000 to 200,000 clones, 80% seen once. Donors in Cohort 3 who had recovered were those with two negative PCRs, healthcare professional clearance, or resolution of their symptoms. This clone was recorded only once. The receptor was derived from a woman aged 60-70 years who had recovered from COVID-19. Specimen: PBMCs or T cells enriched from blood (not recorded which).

The CDR3 is CASSESRGPYYGYTF. The CDR3 DNA sequence: TGTGCCAGCAGTGAGTCCAGGGGGCCATACTATGGCTACACCTTC. The chain is built from TRBV2 and TRBJ1-2, with 8 positions matching TRBD1. J lost 3 bases, V lost 3 bases, and 6 bases had no gene match. CDR3 length: 15 amino acids. Germline CDR1 reads SNHLY; CDR2 reads FYNNEI.